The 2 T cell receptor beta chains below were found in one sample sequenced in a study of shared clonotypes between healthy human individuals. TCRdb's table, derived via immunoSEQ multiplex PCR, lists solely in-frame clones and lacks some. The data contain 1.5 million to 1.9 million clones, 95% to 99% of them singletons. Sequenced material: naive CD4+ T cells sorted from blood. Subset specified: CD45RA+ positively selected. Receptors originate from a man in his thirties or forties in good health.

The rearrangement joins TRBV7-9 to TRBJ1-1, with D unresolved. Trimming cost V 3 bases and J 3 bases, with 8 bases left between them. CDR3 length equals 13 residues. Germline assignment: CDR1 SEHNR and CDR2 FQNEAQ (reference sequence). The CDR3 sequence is CASSFSDDTEAFF. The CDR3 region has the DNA TGTGCCAGCAGCTTCTCCGACGACACTGAAGCTTTCTTT. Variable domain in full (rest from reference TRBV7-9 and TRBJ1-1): DTGVSQNPRHKITKRGQNVTFRCDPISEHNRLYWYRQTLGQGPEFLTYFQNEAQLEKSRLLSDRFSAERPKGSFSTLEIQRTEQGDSAMYLCASSFSDDTEAFFGQGTRLTVV.

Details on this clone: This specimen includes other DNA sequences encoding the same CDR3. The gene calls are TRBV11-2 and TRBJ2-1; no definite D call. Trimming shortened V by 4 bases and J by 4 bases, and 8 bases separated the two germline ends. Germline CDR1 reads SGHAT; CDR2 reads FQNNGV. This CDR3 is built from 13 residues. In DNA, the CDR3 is TGTGCCAGCAGCTCCGATCGATACAATGAGCAGTTCTTC. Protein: CASSSDRYNEQFF.